This entry lists 11 T cell receptor beta chains sequenced from one sample in a study of cytomegalovirus exposure and HLA in healthy donors. 13 Jbeta primers and 60 Vbeta primers were used for the PCR. Only in-frame clones appear in the TCRdb table, and some are missing; sequencing was by immunoSEQ multiplex PCR. The data contain some 76,000 clones, about 70% of them singletons. Sequencing input: PBMCs. The receptors derive from a male donor in good health and CMV-seropositive.

J is TRBJ1-1 and V is TRBV4-2; no reliable D call. The V and J ends lost 0 bases and 0 bases respectively, with 14 bases between them. Germline CDR1 is LGHNA and CDR2 is YNFKEQ. This CDR3 has 17 amino acids. The CDR3 region has the DNA TGTGCCAGCAGCCAAGATTGGAGGGAGCTGGTGAACACTGAAGCTTTCTTT. It is translated as CASSQDWRELVNTEAFF.

This chain uses TRBV7-2 with TRBJ2-1; the match to TRBD2 covers 9 bases. Losses at the gene ends were 5 bases for V and 9 bases for J; bases not matched to a gene: 11. From germline, CDR1 is SGHTA and CDR2 FQGNSA. This CDR3 has 15 residues. The CDR3 here is CASSIGTSPRIEQFF. CDR3 coding DNA: TGTGCCAGCAGCATCGGGACTAGCCCCCGGATTGAGCAGTTCTTC.

This chain links TRBV7-9 with TRBJ1-5; no firm D call. V was shortened by 5 bases and J by 6 bases, with 17 bases between the two germline ends. The CDR3 sequence is 15 residues long. CDR1 and CDR2 from the germline V gene are SEHNR and FQNEAQ (reference sequence). CDR3 DNA sequence: TGTGCCAGCAGCCTTGGGTCCCTCCCAGGTCAGCCCCAGCATTTT. This translates into CASSLGSLPGQPQHF.

This chain connects TRBV5-4 to TRBJ1-5; D gene ambiguous. Looked up from germline, CDR1 is SGHNT and CDR2 is YYREEE (reference sequence). The CDR3 is made up of 12 amino acids. V dropped 4 bases and J dropped 6 bases, with 8 bases sitting between them. The CDR3 sequence: CASSREGQPQHF. DNA of the CDR3: TGTGCCAGCAGCCGGGAGGGTCAGCCCCAGCATTTT. The whole variable domain, remainder taken from reference TRBV5-4 and TRBJ1-5, is ETGVTQSPTHLIKTRGQQVTLRCSSQSGHNTVSWYQQALGQGPQFIFQYYREEENGRGNFPPRFSGLQFPNYSSELNVNALELDDSALYLCASSREGQPQHFGDGTRLSIL.

The chain couples TRBV19 to TRBJ2-2; D is perhaps TRBD2 (5 bases). The CDR3 length is 14 residues. CDR1 is LNHDA, CDR2 SQIVND, per germline (reference sequence). V was cut by 3 bases and J by 6 bases, with 11 bases left in between. The CDR3 spells CASSMRASAGELFF. CDR3 nucleotide sequence: TGTGCCAGTAGTATGCGGGCGTCGGCCGGGGAGCTGTTTTTT.

This sequence joins TRBV7-9 and TRBJ1-2, with a weak D call TRBD1 (6 bases). V lost 6 bases, J lost 6 bases, and 14 bases lay in between. The germline CDR1 and CDR2 sequences are SEHNR and FQNEAQ (reference sequence). The CDR3 length is 13 residues. CDR3 sequence reads: CASSFTGTNGYTF. The CDR3 DNA reads TGTGCCAGCAGTTTCACCGGGACAAATGGCTACACCTTC.

About this clone itself: A junction boundary mismatches the germline segment, possibly from a read error. This chain links TRBV30 with TRBJ1-6; D is undetermined. Germline V CDR1 and CDR2: GTSNPN, SVGIG (reference sequence). The CDR3 contains 15 residues. CDR3 DNA: TGTGCCTGGAGTGGGCTGATAGGCAGGAATTCACCCCCCCACTTT. It codes for CAWSGLIGRNSPPHF.

The chain has TRBV21-1 and TRBJ2-3; the D segment call TRBD2 is taken from the table without a DNA check. TRBV21-1 is annotated as a pseudogene. This CDR3 contains 18 residues. This CDR3 is CASSKKRGTSGSTDTQYF. The DNA of the CDR3 is TGTGCCAGCAGCAAAAAGAGGGGGACTAGCGGAAGCACAGATACGCAGTATTTT.

The V gene is TRBV6-1, the J gene TRBJ2-5, with a possible D match to TRBD2 (6 bases). The CDR3 extends over 14 amino acids. Germline CDR1 and CDR2: MNHNS and SASEGT. V was shortened by 6 bases and J by 4 bases, with 15 bases between the two germline ends. The CDR3 coding sequence is TGTGCCAGCAGCGGGACTGCTTTCACAGAGACCCAGTACTTC. It encodes CASSGTAFTETQYF.

This rearrangement joins TRBV28 to TRBJ2-1; 8 bases align to TRBD2. Germline-derived CDR1 and CDR2 are MDHEN and SYDVKM. The CDR3 spans 15 residues. V gave up 2 bases and J gave up 6 bases; unmatched junction bases: 6. The CDR3 DNA reads TGTGCCAGCAGTTTAGCGGGGGGTGGTGGCAATGAGCAGTTCTTC. Translating gives CASSLAGGGGNEQFF.

This clone has a single count. The genes are TRBV6-5 and TRBJ2-7; TRBD1 matches at 11 bases. The CDR3 totals 13 residues. Trimming took 6 bases from V and 3 from J; bases not matched to a gene: 1. CDR1 is MNHEY, CDR2 SVGAGI, per germline. The CDR3 protein is CASSGTGGYEQYF. CDR3 DNA sequence: TGTGCCAGCAGCGGGACAGGGGGCTACGAGCAGTACTTC.